This T cell receptor beta chain derives from a study of T cells in Graves' hyperthyroidism and ophthalmopathy. Looked up from germline, CDR1 is SNHLY and CDR2 is FYNNEI. The CDR3 covers 18 residues. With 5 bases clipped from V and 6 bases from J, the junction kept 13 bases outside the gene matches. The investigators amplified TCR beta CDR3 regions from RNA transcripts. The study used the HTBI primer set for a first-round RT-PCR of the TCR CDR3. Each CDR3 protein gets one entry after TCRdb re-called the multiplex PCR reads with MiXCR. The sample shows approximately 25,000 distinct CDR3 sequences, approximately 46% of them seen only once.

This TCR came from a woman between 25 and 40 years old with Graves' hyperthyroidism. The chain carries TRBV2 and TRBJ2-2; 12 bases match TRBD1. The sample comprised blood. CDR3 DNA sequence: TGTGCCAGCAGTACTGTCCCGGGACAGGGGGCAGGGCCCGGGGAGCTGTTTTTT. Protein product: CASSTVPGQGAGPGELFF. The full variable domain, its missing parts supplied by reference TRBV2 and TRBJ2-2, is EPEVTQTPSHQVTQMGQEVILRCVPISNHLYFYWYRQILGQKVEFLVSFYNNEISEKSEIFDDQFSVERPDGSNFTLKIRSTKLEDSAMYFCASSTVPGQGAGPGELFFGEGSRLTVL.